This T cell receptor beta chain was profiled in a study of T cell repertoires in ileal Crohn's disease. Study-level findings and limits: Every patient over 26.8% clonality showed endoscopic recurrence.

In the case of this clone: Its antigen is not known.

Germline CDR1 SGHVT, CDR2 SQSDAQ. V gave up 0 bases and J gave up 6 bases; unmatched junction bases: 20. This CDR3 has 20 residues. Each sample's TCRB immunosequencing used about 500 nanograms of biopsy DNA. Some clones are missing from TCRdb's copy, which holds only in-frame ones; the method was immunoSEQ multiplex PCR. The data show 13,000 or so clones, with roughly 87% seen just once and 3.5% to 4.5% held by the top ten. Specimen: ileal tissue. This clonotype originated in an adult with Crohn's disease. The rearrangement uses TRBV7-4 and TRBJ2-3; 8 bases are shared with TRBD2. The CDR3 reads CASSLALLPGPEEREDTQYF. The CDR3 region has the DNA TGTGCCAGCAGCTTAGCCCTCCTTCCCGGTCCCGAGGAGCGGGAGGATACGCAGTATTTT.